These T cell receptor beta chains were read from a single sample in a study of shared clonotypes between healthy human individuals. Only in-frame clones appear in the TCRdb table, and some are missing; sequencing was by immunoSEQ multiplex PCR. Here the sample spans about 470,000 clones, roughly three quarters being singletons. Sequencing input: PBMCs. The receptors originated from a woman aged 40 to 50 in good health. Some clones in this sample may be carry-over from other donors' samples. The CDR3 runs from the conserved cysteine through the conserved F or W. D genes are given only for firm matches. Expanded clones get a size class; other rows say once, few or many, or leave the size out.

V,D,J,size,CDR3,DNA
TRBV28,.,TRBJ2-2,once,CASSLTGPLVKNTGELFF,TGTGCCAGCAGTTTAACTGGGCCTCTGGTAAAGAACACCGGGGAGCTGTTTTTT
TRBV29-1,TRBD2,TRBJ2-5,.,CSVEPGGSGRQQTQYF,TGCAGCGTTGAACCCGGTGGTAGCGGGAGACAGCAGACCCAGTACTTC
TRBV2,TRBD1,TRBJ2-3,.,CARDRGRTDTQYF,TGTGCCAGGGACAGGGGGCGCACAGATACGCAGTATTTT
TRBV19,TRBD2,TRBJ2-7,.,CASSKGTGLGDYEQYF,TGTGCCAGTAGTAAGGGGACCGGACTAGGCGACTACGAGCAGTACTTC
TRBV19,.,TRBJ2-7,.,CASSRSPQPTDEQYF,TGTGCCAGTAGCCGGAGTCCTCAGCCTACCGACGAGCAGTACTTC
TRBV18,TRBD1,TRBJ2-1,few,CASSPGQGSYNEQFF,TGTGCCAGCTCACCGGGACAGGGCTCCTACAATGAGCAGTTCTTC
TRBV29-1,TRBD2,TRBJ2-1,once,CSVGVLAGVNEQFF,TGCAGCGTTGGGGTCCTAGCGGGAGTGAATGAGCAGTTCTTC
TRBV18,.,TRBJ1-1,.,CASSPAIRGNTEAFF,TGTGCCAGCTCACCGGCCATCAGGGGGAACACTGAAGCTTTCTTT
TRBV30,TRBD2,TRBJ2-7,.,CAWSRGRVYEQYF,TGTGCCTGGAGTCGGGGGAGGGTTTACGAGCAGTACTTC
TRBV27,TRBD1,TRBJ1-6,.,CASSIGTGGYNSPLHF,TGTGCCAGCAGTATCGGGACAGGGGGCTATAATTCACCCCTCCACTTT
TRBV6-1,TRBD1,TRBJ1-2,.,CASSDPTAGGVYGYTF,TGTGCCAGCAGTGACCCGACAGCAGGGGGGGTTTATGGCTACACCTTC
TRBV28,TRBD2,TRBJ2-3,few,CASSPGLALDTQYF,TGTGCCAGCAGTCCGGGACTAGCGCTTGATACGCAGTATTTT
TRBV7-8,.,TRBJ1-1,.,CASSQDRVNTEAFF,TGTGCCAGCAGCCAGGACAGAGTGAACACTGAAGCTTTCTTT
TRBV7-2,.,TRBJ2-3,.,CASSFGSYTDTQYF,TGTGCCAGCAGCTTTGGCAGCTACACAGATACGCAGTATTTT